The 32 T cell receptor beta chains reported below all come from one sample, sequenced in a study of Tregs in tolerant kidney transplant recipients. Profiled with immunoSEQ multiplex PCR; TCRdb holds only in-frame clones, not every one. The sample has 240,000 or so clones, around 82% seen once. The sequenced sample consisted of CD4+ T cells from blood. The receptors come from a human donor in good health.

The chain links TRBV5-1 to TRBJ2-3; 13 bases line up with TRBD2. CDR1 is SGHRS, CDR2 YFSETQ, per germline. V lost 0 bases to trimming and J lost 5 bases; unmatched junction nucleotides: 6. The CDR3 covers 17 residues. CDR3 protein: CASSLGLAGGQGDTQYF. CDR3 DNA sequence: TGCGCCAGCAGCTTGGGACTAGCGGGGGGCCAGGGAGATACGCAGTATTTT.

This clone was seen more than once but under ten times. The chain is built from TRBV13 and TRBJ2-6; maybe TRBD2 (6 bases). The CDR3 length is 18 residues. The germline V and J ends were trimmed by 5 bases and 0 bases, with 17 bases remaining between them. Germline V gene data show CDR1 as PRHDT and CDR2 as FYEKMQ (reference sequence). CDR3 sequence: CASSAAGTPFSGANVLTF. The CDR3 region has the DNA TGTGCCAGCAGCGCCGCCGGGACTCCCTTCTCTGGGGCCAACGTCCTGACTTTC.

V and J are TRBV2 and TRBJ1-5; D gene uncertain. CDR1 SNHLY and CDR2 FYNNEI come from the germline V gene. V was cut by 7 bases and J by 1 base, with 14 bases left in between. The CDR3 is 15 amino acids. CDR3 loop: CASNNSPGSNQPQHF. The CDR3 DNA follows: TGTGCCAGCAACAACTCCCCCGGCAGCAATCAGCCCCAGCATTTT.

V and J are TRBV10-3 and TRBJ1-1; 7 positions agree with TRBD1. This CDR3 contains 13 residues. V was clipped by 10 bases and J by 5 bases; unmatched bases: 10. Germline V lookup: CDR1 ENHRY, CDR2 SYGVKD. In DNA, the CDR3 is TGTGCCAGCTCCGGGACAGTGGGAACTGAAGCTTTCTTT. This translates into CASSGTVGTEAFF.

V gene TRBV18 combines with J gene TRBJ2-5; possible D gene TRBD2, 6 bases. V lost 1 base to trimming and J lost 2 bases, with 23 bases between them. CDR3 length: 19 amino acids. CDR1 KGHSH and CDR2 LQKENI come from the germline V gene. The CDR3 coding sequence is TGTGCCAGCTCACCACGGCTGGGTCTAGCGATCGACAAACAAGAGACCCAGTACTTC. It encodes CASSPRLGLAIDKQETQYF.

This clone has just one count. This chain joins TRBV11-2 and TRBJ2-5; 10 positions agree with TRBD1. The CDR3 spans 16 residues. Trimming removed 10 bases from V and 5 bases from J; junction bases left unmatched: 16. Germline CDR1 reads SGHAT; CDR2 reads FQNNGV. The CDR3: CATGLQRQGAEETQYF. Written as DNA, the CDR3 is TGTGCCACGGGATTGCAGCGACAGGGGGCAGAGGAGACCCAGTACTTC.

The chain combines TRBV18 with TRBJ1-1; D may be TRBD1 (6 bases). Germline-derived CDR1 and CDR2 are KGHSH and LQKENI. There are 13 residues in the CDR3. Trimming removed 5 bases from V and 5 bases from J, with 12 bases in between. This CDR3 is CASSRGDRTEAFF. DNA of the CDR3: TGTGCCAGCTCAAGGGGGGACCGGACTGAAGCTTTCTTT.

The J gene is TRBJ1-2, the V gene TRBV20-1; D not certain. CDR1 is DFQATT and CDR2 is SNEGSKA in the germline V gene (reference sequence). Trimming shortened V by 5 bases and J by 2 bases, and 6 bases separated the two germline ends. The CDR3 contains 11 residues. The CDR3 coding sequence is TGCAGTGCTCCCGCGAACTATGGCTACACCTTC. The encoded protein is CSAPANYGYTF.

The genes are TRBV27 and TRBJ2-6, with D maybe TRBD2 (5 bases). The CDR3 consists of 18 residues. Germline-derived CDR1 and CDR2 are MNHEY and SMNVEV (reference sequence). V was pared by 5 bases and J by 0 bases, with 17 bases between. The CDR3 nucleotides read TGTGCCAGCAGTCCATACCCTCCTACTAGCTCTGGGGCCAACGTCCTGACTTTC. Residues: CASSPYPPTSSGANVLTF.

The CDR3 sequence is CASSLGTASTIYF. The CDR3 coding sequence is TGCGCCAGCAGCCTCGGGACAGCTTCCACCATATATTTT. The chain links TRBV5-1 to TRBJ1-3, with 7 bases that match TRBD1. Germline V CDR1 and CDR2: SGHRS, YFSETQ. Unmatched junction bases numbered 7, after V lost 4 bases and J lost 9 bases. CDR3 size: 13 residues. Looking up the rest from reference TRBV5-1 and TRBJ1-3 gives the full variable domain: KAGVTQTPRYLIKTRGQQVTLSCSPISGHRSVSWYQQTPGQGLQFLFEYFSETQRNKGNFPGRFSGRQFSNSRSEMNVSTLELGDSALYLCASSLGTASTIYFGEGSWLTVV.

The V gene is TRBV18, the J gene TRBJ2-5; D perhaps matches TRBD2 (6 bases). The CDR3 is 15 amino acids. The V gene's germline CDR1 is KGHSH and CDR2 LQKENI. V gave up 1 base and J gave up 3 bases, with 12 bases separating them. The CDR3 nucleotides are TGTGCCAGCTCACCACAGGCGGGGACGAAAGAGACCCAGTACTTC. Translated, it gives CASSPQAGTKETQYF.

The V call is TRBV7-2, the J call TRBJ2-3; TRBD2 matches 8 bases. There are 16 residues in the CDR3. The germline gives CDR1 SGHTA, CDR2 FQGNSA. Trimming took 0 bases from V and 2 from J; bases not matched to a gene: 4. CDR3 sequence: CASSLASSGVTDTQYF. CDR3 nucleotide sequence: TGTGCCAGCAGCTTAGCGAGTAGCGGGGTCACAGATACGCAGTATTTT. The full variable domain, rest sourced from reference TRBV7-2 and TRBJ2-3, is GAGVSQSPSNKVTEKGKDVELRCDPISGHTALYWYRQSLGQGLEFLIYFQGNSAPDKSGLPSDRFSAERTGGSVSTLTIQRTQQEDSAVYLCASSLASSGVTDTQYFGPGTRLTVL.

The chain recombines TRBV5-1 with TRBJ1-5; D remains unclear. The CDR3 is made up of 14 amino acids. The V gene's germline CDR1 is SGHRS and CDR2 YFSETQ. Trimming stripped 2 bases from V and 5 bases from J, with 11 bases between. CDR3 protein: CASSLNSVDQPQHF. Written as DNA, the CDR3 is TGCGCCAGCAGCTTAAACAGCGTTGATCAGCCCCAGCATTTT.

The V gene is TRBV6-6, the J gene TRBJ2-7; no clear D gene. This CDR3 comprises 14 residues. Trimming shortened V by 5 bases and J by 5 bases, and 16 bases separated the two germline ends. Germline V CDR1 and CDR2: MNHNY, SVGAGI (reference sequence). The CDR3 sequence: CASSTPVSGDEQYF. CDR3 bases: TGTGCCAGCAGTACCCCAGTATCGGGCGACGAGCAGTACTTC.

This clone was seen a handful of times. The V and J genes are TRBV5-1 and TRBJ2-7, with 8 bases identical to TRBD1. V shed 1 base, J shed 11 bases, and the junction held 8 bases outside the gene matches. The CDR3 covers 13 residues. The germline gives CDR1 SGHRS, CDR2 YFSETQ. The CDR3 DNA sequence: TGCGCCAGCAGCTTGTGGGGACAGGTCGGGGAGTACTTC. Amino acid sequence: CASSLWGQVGEYF.

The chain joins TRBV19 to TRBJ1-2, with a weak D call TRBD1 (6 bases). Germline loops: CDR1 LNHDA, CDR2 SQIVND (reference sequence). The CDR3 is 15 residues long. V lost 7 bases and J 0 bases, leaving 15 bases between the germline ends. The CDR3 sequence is CASTLTGLANYGYTF. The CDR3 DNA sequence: TGTGCCAGTACCTTGACAGGACTAGCTAACTATGGCTACACCTTC.

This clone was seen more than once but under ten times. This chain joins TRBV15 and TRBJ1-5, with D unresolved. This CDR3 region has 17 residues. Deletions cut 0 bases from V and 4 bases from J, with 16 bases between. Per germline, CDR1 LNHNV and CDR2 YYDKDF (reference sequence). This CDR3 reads CATSRERATRDNQPQHF. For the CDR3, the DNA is TGTGCCACCAGCAGAGAGCGGGCAACGAGAGATAATCAGCCCCAGCATTTT. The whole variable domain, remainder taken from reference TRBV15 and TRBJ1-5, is DAMVIQNPRYQVTQFGKPVTLSCSQTLNHNVMYWYQQKSSQAPKLLFHYYDKDFNNEADTPDNFQSRRPNTSFCFLDIRSPGLGDTAMYLCATSRERATRDNQPQHFGDGTRLSIL.

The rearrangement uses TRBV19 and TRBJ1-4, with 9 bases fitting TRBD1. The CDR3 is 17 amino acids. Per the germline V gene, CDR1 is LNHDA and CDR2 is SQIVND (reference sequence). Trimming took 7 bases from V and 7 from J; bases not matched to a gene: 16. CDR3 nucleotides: TGTGCCAGTACTAGTAGGAGATCCGGGACAGGGTTTGAAAAACTGTTTTTT. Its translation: CASTSRRSGTGFEKLFF. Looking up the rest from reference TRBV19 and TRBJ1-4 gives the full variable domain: DGGITQSPKYLFRKEGQNVTLSCEQNLNHDAMYWYRQDPGQGLRLIYYSQIVNDFQKGDIAEGYSVSREKKESFPLTVTSAQKNPTAFYLCASTSRRSGTGFEKLFFGSGTQLSVL.

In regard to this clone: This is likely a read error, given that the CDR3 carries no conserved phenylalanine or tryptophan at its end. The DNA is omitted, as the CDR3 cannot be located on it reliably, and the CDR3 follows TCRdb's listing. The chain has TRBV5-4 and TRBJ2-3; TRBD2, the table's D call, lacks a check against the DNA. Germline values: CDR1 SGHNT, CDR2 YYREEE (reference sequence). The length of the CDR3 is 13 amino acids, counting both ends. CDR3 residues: CASSLAGLAGGPL.

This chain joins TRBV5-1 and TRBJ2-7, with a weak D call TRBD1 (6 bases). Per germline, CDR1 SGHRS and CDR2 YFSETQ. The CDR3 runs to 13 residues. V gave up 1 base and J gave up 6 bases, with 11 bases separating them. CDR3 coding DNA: TGCGCCAGCAGCTTGAATCAGGGGCTCGAGCAGTACTTC. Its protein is CASSLNQGLEQYF. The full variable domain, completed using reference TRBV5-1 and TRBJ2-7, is KAGVTQTPRYLIKTRGQQVTLSCSPISGHRSVSWYQQTPGQGLQFLFEYFSETQRNKGNFPGRFSGRQFSNSRSEMNVSTLELGDSALYLCASSLNQGLEQYFGPGTRLTVT.

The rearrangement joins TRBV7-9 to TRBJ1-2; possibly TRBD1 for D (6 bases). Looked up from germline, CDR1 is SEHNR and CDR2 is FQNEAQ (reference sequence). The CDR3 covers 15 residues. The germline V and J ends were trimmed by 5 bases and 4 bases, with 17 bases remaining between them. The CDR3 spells CASSAWGQWGYGYTF. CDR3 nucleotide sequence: TGTGCCAGCAGCGCCTGGGGGCAGTGGGGCTATGGCTACACCTTC.

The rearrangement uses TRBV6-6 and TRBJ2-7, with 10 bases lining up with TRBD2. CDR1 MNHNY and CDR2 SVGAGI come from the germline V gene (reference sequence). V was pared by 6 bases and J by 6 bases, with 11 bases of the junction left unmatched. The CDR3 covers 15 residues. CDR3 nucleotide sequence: TGTGCCAGCAGCTCCTCTAGCGGGAGTCCACTCGAGCAGTACTTC. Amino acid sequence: CASSSSSGSPLEQYF.

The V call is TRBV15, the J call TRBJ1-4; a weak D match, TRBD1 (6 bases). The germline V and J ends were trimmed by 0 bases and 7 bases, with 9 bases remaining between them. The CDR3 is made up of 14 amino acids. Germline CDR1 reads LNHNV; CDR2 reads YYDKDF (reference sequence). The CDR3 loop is CATSRDRGAEKLFF. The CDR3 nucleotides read TGTGCCACCAGCAGAGATAGGGGGGCTGAAAAACTGTTTTTT.

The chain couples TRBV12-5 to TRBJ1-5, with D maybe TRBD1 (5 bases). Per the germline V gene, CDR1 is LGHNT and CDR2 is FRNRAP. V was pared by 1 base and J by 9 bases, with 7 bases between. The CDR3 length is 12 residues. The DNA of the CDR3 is TGTGCTAGTGGTTTGGGCCAGGGGCCCCAGCATTTT. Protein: CASGLGQGPQHF. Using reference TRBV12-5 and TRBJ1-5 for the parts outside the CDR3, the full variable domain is DARVTQTPRHKVTEMGQEVTMRCQPILGHNTVFWYRQTMMQGLELLAYFRNRAPLDDSGMPKDRFSAEMPDATLATLKIQPSEPRDSAVYFCASGLGQGPQHFGDGTRLSIL.

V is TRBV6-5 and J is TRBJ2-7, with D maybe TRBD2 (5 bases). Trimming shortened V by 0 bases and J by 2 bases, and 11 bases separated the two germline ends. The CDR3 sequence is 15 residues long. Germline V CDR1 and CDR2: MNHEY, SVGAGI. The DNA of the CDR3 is TGTGCCAGCAGTTACTCAGCGGCATTAACCTACGAGCAGTACTTC. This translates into CASSYSAALTYEQYF.

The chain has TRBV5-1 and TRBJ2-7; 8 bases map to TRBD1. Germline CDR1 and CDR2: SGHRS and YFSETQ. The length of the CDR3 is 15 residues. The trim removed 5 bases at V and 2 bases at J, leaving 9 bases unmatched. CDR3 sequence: CASRTDRGGAYEQYF. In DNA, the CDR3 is TGCGCCAGCAGAACTGACAGGGGCGGTGCCTACGAGCAGTACTTC.

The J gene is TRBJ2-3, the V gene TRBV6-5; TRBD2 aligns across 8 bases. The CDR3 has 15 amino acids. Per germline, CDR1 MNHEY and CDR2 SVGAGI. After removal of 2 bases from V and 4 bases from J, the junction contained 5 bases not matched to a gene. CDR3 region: CASSYDGRAADTQYF. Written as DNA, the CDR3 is TGTGCCAGCAGTTACGACGGGAGGGCCGCAGATACGCAGTATTTT.

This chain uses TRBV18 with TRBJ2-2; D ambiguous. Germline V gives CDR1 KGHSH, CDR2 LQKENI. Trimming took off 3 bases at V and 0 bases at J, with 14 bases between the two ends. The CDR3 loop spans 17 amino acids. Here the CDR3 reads CASSPPSYLANTGELFF. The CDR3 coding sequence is TGTGCCAGCTCACCCCCCAGTTACCTCGCGAACACCGGGGAGCTGTTTTTT.

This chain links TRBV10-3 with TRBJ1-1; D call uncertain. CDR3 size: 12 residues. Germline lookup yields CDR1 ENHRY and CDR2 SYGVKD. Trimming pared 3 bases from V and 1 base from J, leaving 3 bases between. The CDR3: CAISERNTEAFF. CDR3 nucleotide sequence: TGTGCCATCAGTGAAAGGAACACTGAAGCTTTCTTT.

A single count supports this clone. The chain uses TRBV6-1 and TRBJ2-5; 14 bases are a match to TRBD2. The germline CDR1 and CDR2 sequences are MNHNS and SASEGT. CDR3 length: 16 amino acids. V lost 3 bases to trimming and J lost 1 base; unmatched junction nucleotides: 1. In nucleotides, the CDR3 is TGTGCCAGCAGTGACGGACTAGCGGGGGGCCAAGAGACCCAGTACTTC. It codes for CASSDGLAGGQETQYF.

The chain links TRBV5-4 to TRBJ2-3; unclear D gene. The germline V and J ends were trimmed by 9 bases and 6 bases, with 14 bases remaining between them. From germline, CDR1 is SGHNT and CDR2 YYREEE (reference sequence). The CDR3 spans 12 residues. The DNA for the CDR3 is TGTGCCACCCCTAATCTATCCGATACGCAGTATTTT. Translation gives CATPNLSDTQYF.

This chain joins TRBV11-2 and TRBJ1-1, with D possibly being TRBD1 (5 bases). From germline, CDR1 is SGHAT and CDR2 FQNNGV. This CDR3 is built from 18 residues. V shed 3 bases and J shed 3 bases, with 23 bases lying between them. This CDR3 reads CASSFLGGPRGRDTEAFF. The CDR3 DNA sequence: TGTGCCAGCAGCTTCTTAGGAGGTCCCCGGGGGAGGGACACTGAAGCTTTCTTT.